The 8 T cell receptor beta chains below all came from one sample that was sequenced in a study of T cell clonotyping in hematopoietic cell transplantation. Assay: immunoSEQ multiplex PCR; the TCRdb copy retains only in-frame clones and omits some. The top ten hold 10% to 15% of the sample, which has about 10,000 clones, about half seen once. Sequencing was performed on peripheral blood mononuclear cells, taken 100 days after allogeneic stem cell transplant. These receptors all come from a female patient aged 50 to 60 who had an allogeneic stem cell transplant from an unrelated donor, so the T cells may come from the graft donor. Some clones in this sample may be carry-over from other donors' samples.

Of note for this clone: In the same sample, other DNA sequences code for this CDR3. The V call is TRBV30, the J call TRBJ1-6; unclear D gene. This CDR3 spans 11 amino acids. Germline V gene sequence: CDR1 GTSNPN, CDR2 SVGIG (reference sequence). Trimming took off 0 bases at V and 6 bases at J, with 0 bases between the two ends. CDR3 loop: CAWSVNSPLHF. For the CDR3, the DNA is TGTGCCTGGAGTGTTAATTCACCCCTCCACTTT.

By share of the sample, this clone is medium-sized (0.01 to 0.1%). V gene TRBV25-1 combines with J gene TRBJ1-1; the match to TRBD1 covers 8 bases. Germline-derived CDR1 and CDR2 are MGHDK and SYGVNS. The CDR3 consists of 13 residues. V lost 6 bases, J lost 7 bases, and 7 bases stayed unmatched. CDR3 DNA sequence: TGTGCCAGCAGAGATCCACAGGGGGTTGAAGCTTTCTTT. Protein sequence: CASRDPQGVEAFF. Together with reference TRBV25-1 and TRBJ1-1, the CDR3 gives the full variable domain: EADIYQTPRYLVIGTGKKITLECSQTMGHDKMYWYQQDPGMELHLIHYSYGVNSTEKGDLSSESTVSRIRTEHFPLTLESARPSHTSQYLCASRDPQGVEAFFGQGTRLTVV.

V is TRBV19 and J is TRBJ1-1; the D gene is possibly TRBD1 (5 bases). This CDR3 is built from 15 residues. The V end lost 1 base, the J end lost 1 base, and 10 bases lay between the germline ends. Germline CDR1 is LNHDA and CDR2 is SQIVND (reference sequence). The CDR3 region is CASSIGAGRNTEAFF. CDR3 bases: TGTGCCAGTAGTATAGGAGCAGGGAGGAACACTGAAGCTTTCTTT.

There are a few counts of this clone. This chain uses TRBV19 with TRBJ2-7; D perhaps matches TRBD1 (6 bases). This CDR3 is built from 13 residues. CDR1 is LNHDA, CDR2 SQIVND, per germline (reference sequence). The V end was cut by 3 bases, the J end by 6 bases, with 12 bases between. As DNA, the CDR3 is TGTGCCAGTAGTATCGAAGGGGGTGGCGAGCAGTACTTC. It yields the protein CASSIEGGGEQYF.

The rearrangement joins TRBV10-3 to TRBJ2-5; TRBD1 agrees at 7 bases. Trimming at V came to 3 bases and at J to 4 bases, leaving 5 bases not matched to a gene. The germline CDR1 and CDR2 sequences are ENHRY and SYGVKD. This CDR3 has 14 residues. CDR3 residues: CAISDVGGRETQYF. The CDR3 DNA reads TGTGCCATCAGTGATGTAGGGGGCAGAGAGACCCAGTACTTC.

This rearrangement joins TRBV25-1 to TRBJ2-7, with D unclear. Germline V gene sequence: CDR1 MGHDK, CDR2 SYGVNS. The CDR3 has 13 residues. V was trimmed by 10 bases and J by 2 bases, leaving 15 bases between them. Here the CDR3 reads CATRSAGAYEQYF. The CDR3 DNA sequence: TGTGCCACCCGATCGGCAGGAGCCTACGAGCAGTACTTC.

This chain links TRBV11-1 with TRBJ2-5; 10 nucleotides match TRBD1. The J segment lost 2 bases and the V segment lost 5 bases, leaving 8 bases of the junction unmatched. The CDR3 length is 16 residues. Germline CDR1 reads SGHAT; CDR2 reads FQDESV (reference sequence). The CDR3 reads CASSGWDRGEQETQYF. Written as DNA, the CDR3 is TGTGCCAGCAGCGGATGGGACAGGGGAGAACAAGAGACCCAGTACTTC.

V and J are TRBV25-1 and TRBJ1-2; D is ambiguous. This CDR3 region has 16 residues. Germline CDR1 is MGHDK and CDR2 is SYGVNS. V was cut by 4 bases and J by 5 bases, with 20 bases left in between. In DNA, the CDR3 is TGTGCCAGCAGTGGTTCGTCGTCCGGACGTCGATATGGCTACACCTTC. Protein sequence: CASSGSSSGRRYGYTF.